The source of this T cell receptor beta chain is a study of vaccination and CD4 T cells after COVID-19. Concerning this clonotype: Its antigen remains unknown.

Study results and limitations: Spike mono-reactivity marked 304 of 307 vaccine-specific clones in convalescent patients.

CD4+ T cells that had been cultured provided DNA sequenced with the Oncomine TCR Beta short-read assay. TCRdb reprocessed the PCR reads via MiXCR and lists one record per CDR3 protein. Here the sample spans 8,500 to 13,000 distinct CDR3 sequences, roughly 60% being singletons. The CDR3 consists of 12 residues. V lost 6 bases to trimming and J lost 8 bases, with 10 bases between them. As to treatment: approximately 10-day PBMC culture with coronavirus spike peptide pools or control peptides (ViraFEST assay). The clonotype comes from a human donor who had recovered from COVID-19. J is TRBJ1-4 and V is TRBV12-3 or TRBV12-4, with D perhaps matching TRBD1 (6 bases). The sample was CD4+ T cells from blood, cultured in vitro. The CDR3 DNA sequence: TGTGCCAGCAGCTTGGACAGCGAAAAACTGTTTTTT. It specifies CASSLDSEKLFF.